Presented here are 13 T cell receptor beta chains from one specimen sequenced in a study of monozygotic twins with inflammatory bowel disease. TCRdb re-called the 5' RACE reads and catalogs CDR3 proteins one per entry, DNA excluded. Its table lists about 450,000 distinct CDR3 sequences. Sequencing used blood. The receptors originated from a human donor with ulcerative colitis or Crohn's disease, or a healthy co-twin of an affected twin (not recorded which).

The gene calls are TRBV5-4 and TRBJ2-7; without DNA, the TCRdb call of TRBD1 cannot be checked. The CDR3 sequence is 16 residues long. CDR1 and CDR2 from the germline V gene are SGHNT and YYREEE (reference sequence). CDR3 sequence: CASSPAGGQTVSEQYF.

The rearrangement links TRBV20-1 to TRBJ2-3; with no DNA, the TCRdb D assignment of TRBD2 cannot be verified. This CDR3 region has 14 residues. Germline CDR1 reads DFQATT; CDR2 reads SNEGSKA (reference sequence). CDR3: CSAFSGGRTDTQYF.

The chain is built from TRBV7-3 and TRBJ1-2; the TCRdb D gene call, TRBD1, has no DNA to confirm it. Looked up from germline, CDR1 is SGHTA and CDR2 is FQGTGA. The CDR3 sequence is 16 residues long. The CDR3 spells CASSRGTGKDKDGYTF.

This chain joins TRBV5-1 and TRBJ2-1; TCRdb proposes TRBD1, but this gene call is untestable without DNA. Germline V gene data show CDR1 as SGHRS and CDR2 as YFSETQ. The CDR3 is 15 residues long. The CDR3 reads CASSYTGYWSNEQFF.

The chain employs TRBV7-2 and TRBJ2-3. This CDR3 has 13 residues. Germline CDR1 is SGHTA and CDR2 is FQGNSA. The CDR3 reads CASSRFRTDTQYF.

The chain couples TRBV5-1 to TRBJ2-7; TCRdb's D gene call, TRBD1, goes unchecked for lack of DNA. The V gene's germline CDR1 is SGHRS and CDR2 YFSETQ. The CDR3 sequence is 13 residues long. CDR3 in amino acids: CASSLEAQSEQYF.

The chain combines TRBV20-1 with TRBJ1-2; the D gene TCRdb calls, TRBD1, cannot be checked with no DNA. CDR1 is DFQATT, CDR2 SNEGSKA, per germline (reference sequence). CDR3 size: 13 residues. CDR3 sequence: CSAFGGQNYGYTF.

The rearrangement links TRBV5-1 to TRBJ2-1; with no DNA, the TCRdb D assignment of TRBD1 cannot be verified. The CDR3 is 15 residues long. The germline CDR1 and CDR2 sequences are SGHRS and YFSETQ. CDR3 loop: CASSLIAGGYNEQFF.

The rearrangement joins TRBV19 to TRBJ1-4; TCRdb lists TRBD1, though no DNA is available to test this call. The CDR3 covers 18 residues. Germline V CDR1 and CDR2: LNHDA, SQIVND (reference sequence). CDR3 in amino acids: CASRIDRDTPGIGEKLFF.

The chain couples TRBV4-2 to TRBJ2-7; without DNA, the TCRdb call of TRBD1 cannot be checked. CDR3 length: 16 amino acids. Germline-derived CDR1 and CDR2 are LGHNA and YNFKEQ. The CDR3 reads CASSRQLGESSYEQYF.

The J gene is TRBJ2-7, the V gene TRBV28; absent DNA, TCRdb's TRBD1 call cannot be checked. The CDR3 sequence is 16 residues long. Germline V lookup: CDR1 MDHEN, CDR2 SYDVKM. CDR3 loop: CASTPIGAGLVHEQYF.

The V call is TRBV29-1, the J call TRBJ2-1; TCRdb returns TRBD2, unconfirmable since there is no DNA. CDR1 is SQVTM, CDR2 ANQGSEA, per germline. This CDR3 spans 14 amino acids. CDR3 sequence: CSVEGSGLYNEQFF.

The CDR3 spells CASSPGTYEGETQYF. The chain carries TRBV14 and TRBJ2-5; TCRdb proposes TRBD2, but this gene call is untestable without DNA. This CDR3 has 15 residues. Germline CDR1 is SGHDN and CDR2 is FVKESK.